This T cell receptor (beta chain) comes out of a study of metastatic and nonmetastatic thyroid tumors. V shed 4 bases and J shed 4 bases, with 4 bases lying between them. The CDR3 consists of 12 residues. Germline CDR1 is SGHAT and CDR2 is FQNNGV. In the original analysis: What underpinned the distant-metastasis classifier for papillary thyroid cancer was the set of CDR3 differences across clinicopathological groups. Using MiXCR, TCRdb re-called clones from the PCR reads. The V and J calls, along with clone size, are taken from TCRdb and not from the paper's own processing. This sample has roughly 25,000 clones, with 15% found just once. Each patient came to thyroid surgery without any prior treatment (of any kind). This clone occurred many times.

The specimen sequenced was blood. The TCR comes from a female donor with papillary thyroid cancer or a benign thyroid nodule (not recorded which). Some clones in this sample may be carry-over from other donors' samples. The rearrangement links TRBV11-2 to TRBJ2-2; no reliable D call. CDR3 amino acids: CASSSLTGELFF. DNA for the CDR3: TGTGCCAGCAGCTCTCTCACCGGGGAGCTGTTTTTT.